One and the same sample provided the 2 T cell receptor beta chains below, sequenced in a study of shared clonotypes between healthy human individuals. TCRdb's copy holds only in-frame clones and misses some; the assay was immunoSEQ multiplex PCR. The sample has about 2 million clones, about 95% seen once. Naive CD8 cells lacked CD45RO, underwent positive selection for CCR7 and left out terminally differentiated effector memory CD45RA+ cells. Sequencing was performed on naive CD8+ T cells sorted from blood. The receptors derive from a man younger than 30 in good health.

V is TRBV7-2 and J is TRBJ2-1; D possibly uses TRBD1 or TRBD2 (5 bases each). Trimming took 5 bases from V and 1 from J, leaving 18 bases between them. CDR3 length: 17 amino acids. CDR1 and CDR2 from the germline V gene are SGHTA and FQGNSA. CDR3 nucleotides: TGTGCCAGCAGCGGGTGGGGCGGGCCAGAGTCCTACAATGAGCAGTTCTTC. This gives the protein CASSGWGGPESYNEQFF.

With respect to this clone: This specimen includes other DNA sequences encoding the same CDR3. The genes are TRBV7-2 and TRBJ2-5; 12 nucleotides match TRBD2. This CDR3 spans 17 amino acids. Germline V gives CDR1 SGHTA, CDR2 FQGNSA. V was pared by 1 base and J by 5 bases, with 8 bases of the junction left unmatched. The CDR3 DNA reads as TGTGCCAGCAGCTTAGGTCTAGCGGGGGGGCCGAGGGAGACCCAGTACTTC. It is translated as CASSLGLAGGPRETQYF.